These T cell receptor beta chains were read from a single sample in a study of blood T cell repertoires in COVID-19. The method was immunoSEQ multiplex PCR; TCRdb's version includes in-frame clones alone and lacks a portion of them. The sample contains about 220,000 clones, 84% of which appear only once. Sequenced material: peripheral blood. Every receptor here comes from a woman aged 60-70 years who had recovered from COVID-19. CDR3s leave out the opening cysteine and the closing phenylalanine or tryptophan. Each record gives: V gene, CDR3 protein.

>TRBV10-3
AISPSGANTGELF
>TRBV5-4
ASSELEGIEAF
>TRBV11-2
ASSLDRWNTEAF
>TRBV25-1
ASVGRGSSYNEQF
>TRBV6-2/TRBV6-3
ASSYSASGERY
>TRBV4-3
ASSQEEDQPQH
>TRBV2
ASSGTGDDGYT
>TRBV12-5
ASGYITFPRQNYEQY
>TRBV15
ATSRARGNEKLF
>TRBV6-5
ASSKDRDAGYGYT
>TRBV12-3/TRBV12-4
ASSLIYEQY
>TRBV11-2
ASSPLGTEFTDTQY
>TRBV5-1
ASSTGLAGGVQETQY
>TRBV19
ASRSDRATTEAF
>TRBV11-1
ASSLLAGQYQETQY
>TRBV10-3
ASKMTGDGNTIY
>TRBV7-6
ASSPTGGSNAIQY
>TRBV30
ASPGGLGKMNTEAF
>TRBV27
ASRSGQNYGYT
>TRBV4-1
ASSGGRAIVTNEKLF
>TRBV4-3
ASSQDWGPGFSGANVLT
>TRBV2
ASRVQGESGYT
>TRBV3-1/TRBV3-2
ASSQGTGSEAF
>TRBV4-1
ASSQSIAGVIYEQY
>TRBV12-3/TRBV12-4
ASRNQPTGGYT
>TRBV18
ASSPSQTNYGYT
>TRBV6-5
ASSYSAVNQPQH
>TRBV19
ASSIGGRYEQY
>TRBV21-1
ASSKRQGQY
>TRBV19
ASKLSLGEQY
>TRBV19
ASSIQGEDTEAF
>TRBV20-1
SASFSTRFGYT
>TRBV7-2
ASSRGYGEAF
>TRBV14
ASSQDWAFSYEQY
>TRBV11-2
ASSLSQRREKLF
>TRBV12-5
ASGLAYQPQH
>TRBV2
ASSEGTGNTEAF
>TRBV5-1
ASSLTALTTAEQF
>TRBV10-2
ASLRDSNTGELF
>TRBV19
ASSQSQGGDTEAF
>TRBV5-1
ASSLGGAPTEAF
>TRBV6-4
ASSALGLAGGPIGDTQY
>TRBV10-3
AIRDDFGGNTEAF
>TRBV11-2
ASSLDPTGEY
>TRBV7-2
ASSLGTGGEQY
>TRBV4-3
ASSQDVPGSTGELF
>TRBV23-1
ASSQRVVFGSPLH
>TRBV7-3
ASSLGLAGNNEQF
>TRBV10-3
AISEPGTGNTEAF
>TRBV13
ASSLAGGQGGEQY
>TRBV4-1
ASSQDWASPLNTEAF